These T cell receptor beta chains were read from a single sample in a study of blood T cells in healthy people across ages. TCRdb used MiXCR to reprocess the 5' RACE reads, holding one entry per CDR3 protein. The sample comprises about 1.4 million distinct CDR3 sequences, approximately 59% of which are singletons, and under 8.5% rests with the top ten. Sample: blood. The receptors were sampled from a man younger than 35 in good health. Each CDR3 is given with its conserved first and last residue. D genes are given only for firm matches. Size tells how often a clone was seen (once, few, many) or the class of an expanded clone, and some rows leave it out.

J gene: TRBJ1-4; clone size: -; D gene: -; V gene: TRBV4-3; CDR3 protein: CASSQDPHSVDEKLFF; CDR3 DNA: TGCGCCAGCAGCCAAGACCCTCATTCGGTGGATGAAAAACTGTTTTTT
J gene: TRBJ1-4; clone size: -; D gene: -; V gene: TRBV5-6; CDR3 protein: CASSYFTGGNEKLFF; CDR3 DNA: TGTGCCAGCAGTTACTTTACGGGAGGGAATGAAAAACTGTTTTTT
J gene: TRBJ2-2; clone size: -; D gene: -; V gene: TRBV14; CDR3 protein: CASSQGGGPRGELFF; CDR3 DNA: TGTGCCAGCAGCCAAGGCGGCGGCCCTCGAGGGGAGCTGTTTTTT
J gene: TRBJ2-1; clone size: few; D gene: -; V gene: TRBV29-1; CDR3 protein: CSVGSRLGYEQFF; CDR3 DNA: TGCAGCGTTGGCAGCCGCCTTGGGTATGAGCAGTTCTTC
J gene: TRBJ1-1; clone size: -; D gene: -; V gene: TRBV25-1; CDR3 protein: CASSDIGSETFF; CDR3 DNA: TGTGCCAGCAGTGATATCGGCTCTGAAACTTTCTTT
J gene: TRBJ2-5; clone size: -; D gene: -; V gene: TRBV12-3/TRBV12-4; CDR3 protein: CASSFSASTVTQYF; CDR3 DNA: TGTGCCAGCAGTTTCTCGGCTAGCACGGTGACCCAGTACTTC
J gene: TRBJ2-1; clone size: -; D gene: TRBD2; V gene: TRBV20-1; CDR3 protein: CSARDVSGGWGEQFF; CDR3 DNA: TGCAGTGCTAGAGATGTTAGCGGGGGGTGGGGTGAGCAGTTCTTC
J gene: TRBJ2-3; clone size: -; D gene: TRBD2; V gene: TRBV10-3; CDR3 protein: CAISNSGLAHNEQYF; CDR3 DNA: TGTGCCATCAGTAATAGCGGACTAGCCCACAATGAGCAGTATTTT
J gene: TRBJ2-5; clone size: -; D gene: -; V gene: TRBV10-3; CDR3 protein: CAISDRTGQETQYF; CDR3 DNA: TGTGCCATCAGTGATCGAACAGGCCAAGAGACCCAGTACTTC
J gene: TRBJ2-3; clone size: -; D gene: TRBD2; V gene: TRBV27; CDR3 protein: CASSAGTTNTETQYF; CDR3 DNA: TGTGCCAGCAGTGCCGGGACTACCAACACAGAGACGCAGTATTTT
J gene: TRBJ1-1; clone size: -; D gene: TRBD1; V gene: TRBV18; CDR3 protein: CASSPRTGLMNTEAFF; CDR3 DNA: TGTGCCAGCTCACCCAGGACAGGTTTGATGAACACTGAAGCTTTCTTT
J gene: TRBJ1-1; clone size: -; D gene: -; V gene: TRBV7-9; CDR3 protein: CASSLWQLNTEAFF; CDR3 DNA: TGTGCCAGCAGCTTGTGGCAACTGAACACTGAAGCTTTCTTT
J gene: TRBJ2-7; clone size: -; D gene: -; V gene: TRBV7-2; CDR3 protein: CASSLEREVHYEQYF; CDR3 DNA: TGTGCCAGCAGCTTAGAGAGGGAGGTTCACTACGAGCAGTACTTC
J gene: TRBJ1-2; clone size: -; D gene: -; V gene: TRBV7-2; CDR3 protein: CASSRNANQGRTNYGYTF; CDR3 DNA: TGTGCCAGCAGTCGAAACGCTAACCAGGGACGAACAAACTATGGCTACACCTTC
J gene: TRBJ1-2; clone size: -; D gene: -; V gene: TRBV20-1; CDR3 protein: CSAPSTGVYGYTF; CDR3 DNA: TGCAGTGCTCCCTCGACAGGCGTCTATGGCTACACCTTC
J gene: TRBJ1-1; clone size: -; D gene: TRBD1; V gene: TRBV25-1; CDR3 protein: CASSELATGLRNTEAFF; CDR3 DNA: TGTGCCAGCAGTGAATTGGCGACAGGGCTAAGAAACACTGAAGCTTTCTTT
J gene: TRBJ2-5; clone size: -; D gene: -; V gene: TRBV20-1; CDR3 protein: CSAEGDRETQYF; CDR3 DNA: TGCAGCGCGGAGGGCGACAGAGAGACCCAGTACTTC
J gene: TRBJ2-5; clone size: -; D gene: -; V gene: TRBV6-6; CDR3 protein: CASSYSIGGQKETQYF; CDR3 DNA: TGTGCCAGCAGTTACTCGATTGGCGGACAAAAAGAGACCCAGTACTTC
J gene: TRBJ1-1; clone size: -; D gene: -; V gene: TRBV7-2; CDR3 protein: CASSLGSGVATEAFF; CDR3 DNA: TGTGCCAGCAGCCTAGGGTCAGGGGTGGCTACTGAAGCTTTCTTT
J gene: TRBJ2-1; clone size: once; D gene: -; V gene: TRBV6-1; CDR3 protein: CASRDFDRDRSYNEQFF; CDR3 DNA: TGTGCCAGCAGGGACTTCGACCGGGATAGGTCCTACAATGAGCAGTTCTTC
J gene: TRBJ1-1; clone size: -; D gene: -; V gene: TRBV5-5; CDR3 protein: CASSVGEGTEAFF; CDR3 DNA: TGTGCCAGCAGCGTGGGTGAGGGCACTGAAGCTTTCTTT
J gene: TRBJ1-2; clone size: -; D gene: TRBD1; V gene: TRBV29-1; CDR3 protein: CSALTGDNYGYTF; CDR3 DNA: TGCAGCGCTTTGACAGGGGATAACTATGGCTACACCTTC
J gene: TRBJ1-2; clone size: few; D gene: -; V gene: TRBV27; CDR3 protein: CASKNPGLGGYTF; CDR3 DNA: TGTGCCAGCAAAAATCCAGGGTTGGGAGGCTACACCTTC
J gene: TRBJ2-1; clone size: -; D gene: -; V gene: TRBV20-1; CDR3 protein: CSARDSLDHNEQFF; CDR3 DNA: TGCAGTGCTAGAGATTCCCTGGACCACAATGAGCAGTTCTTC
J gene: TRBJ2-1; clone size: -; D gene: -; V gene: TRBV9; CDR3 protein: CASSIPLDPYEGELTGEQFF; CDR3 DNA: TGTGCCAGCAGCATTCCGTTGGACCCTTATGAGGGCGAATTGACCGGTGAGCAGTTCTTC
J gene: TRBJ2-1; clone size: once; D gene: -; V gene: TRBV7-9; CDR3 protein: CASSYGSYERFF; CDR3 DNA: TGTGCCAGCAGCTATGGATCGTATGAGCGGTTCTTC
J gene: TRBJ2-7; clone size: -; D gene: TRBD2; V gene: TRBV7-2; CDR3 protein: CASSPGAGGNYEQYF; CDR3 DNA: TGTGCCAGCAGCCCAGGTGCGGGGGGGAACTACGAGCAGTACTTC
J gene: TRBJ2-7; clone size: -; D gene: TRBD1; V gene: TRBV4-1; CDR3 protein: CASSQEDRGLYEQYF; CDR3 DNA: TGCGCCAGCAGCCAGGAAGACAGGGGGCTCTACGAGCAGTACTTC